These 18 T cell receptor beta chains were all obtained from the same sample, sequenced in a study of cytomegalovirus exposure and HLA in healthy donors. PCR involved 60 Vbeta and 13 Jbeta primers. Profiled with immunoSEQ multiplex PCR; TCRdb holds only in-frame clones, not every one. The sample yields around 150,000 clones, approximately 9% seen once. Specimen: PBMCs. The receptors here all came from a woman in her forties in good health and CMV-seropositive.

This clone was seen more than once but under ten times. The gene calls are TRBV5-5 and TRBJ2-2; D ambiguous. The CDR3 has 12 amino acids. CDR1 is SGHKS, CDR2 YYEKEE, per germline (reference sequence). V was cut by 1 base and J by 6 bases, with 4 bases left in between. In DNA form, the CDR3 reads TGTGCCAGCAGCTTGTCTGCCGGGGAGCTGTTTTTT. This encodes CASSLSAGELFF.

The chain links TRBV5-1 to TRBJ1-1; D is ambiguous. Per germline, CDR1 SGHRS and CDR2 YFSETQ. There are 13 residues in the CDR3. V lost 0 bases to trimming and J lost 0 bases, with 3 bases between them. The CDR3 here is CASSLGVNTEAFF. In DNA form, the CDR3 reads TGCGCCAGCAGCTTGGGCGTGAACACTGAAGCTTTCTTT.

This clone was picked up a small number of times. This sequence joins TRBV7-2 and TRBJ2-1; 9 bases line up with TRBD1. Germline loops: CDR1 SGHTA, CDR2 FQGNSA. This CDR3 comprises 15 residues. J lost 1 base, V lost 5 bases, and 3 bases had no gene match. CDR3 sequence: CASSPDRGSYNEQFF. The CDR3 DNA sequence: TGTGCCAGCAGCCCGGACAGGGGATCCTACAATGAGCAGTTCTTC. The full variable domain, completed using reference TRBV7-2 and TRBJ2-1, is GAGVSQSPSNKVTEKGKDVELRCDPISGHTALYWYRQSLGQGLEFLIYFQGNSAPDKSGLPSDRFSAERTGGSVSTLTIQRTQQEDSAVYLCASSPDRGSYNEQFFGPGTRLTVL.

The V gene is TRBV2, the J gene TRBJ2-3, with TRBD2 matching over 7 bases. The CDR3 totals 15 residues. J gave up 0 bases and V 8 bases, and 8 bases lay outside the gene matches. CDR1 and CDR2 (germline): SNHLY, FYNNEI. The CDR3 region has the DNA TGTGCCAGCTGGAAGGCGGGGGATAGCACAGATACGCAGTATTTT. Translation gives CASWKAGDSTDTQYF.

This clone was detected only a few times. The chain uses TRBV5-4 and TRBJ2-3; 9 bases are a match to TRBD1. Germline-derived CDR1 and CDR2 are SGHNT and YYREEE (reference sequence). The V and J ends lost 5 bases and 3 bases, in that order; junction bases with no gene match: 7. CDR3 length: 15 residues. As DNA, the CDR3 is TGTGCCAGCAGTCCACGGACAGGGGAAACAGATACGCAGTATTTT. Translation: CASSPRTGETDTQYF.

This clone showed up just a few times. Here the CDR3 reads CASSLVEGDEKLFF. CDR3 DNA: TGCGCCAGCAGCTTGGTAGAGGGGGATGAAAAACTGTTTTTT. This rearrangement joins TRBV5-1 to TRBJ1-4; D may be TRBD1 (6 bases). CDR1 is SGHRS and CDR2 is YFSETQ in the germline V gene. The CDR3 has 14 amino acids. V lost 0 bases and J lost 6, with 9 bases in between.

The sample holds many counts of this clone. The gene calls are TRBV27 and TRBJ1-5; D perhaps matches TRBD1 (5 bases). Germline CDR1 reads MNHEY; CDR2 reads SMNVEV (reference sequence). V lost 5 bases and J 3 bases, leaving 8 bases between the germline ends. The CDR3 is 13 amino acids. The CDR3 loop reads CASSGGINQPQHF. DNA of the CDR3: TGTGCCAGCAGTGGGGGGATCAATCAGCCCCAGCATTTT.

J is TRBJ1-2 and V is TRBV29-1; the match to TRBD1 covers 9 bases. The J segment lost 6 bases and the V segment lost 6 bases, leaving 8 bases of the junction unmatched. Germline V CDR1 and CDR2: SQVTM, ANQGSEA. This CDR3 has 13 residues. CDR3 in amino acids: CSVDLGTGNGYTF. As DNA, the CDR3 is TGCAGCGTAGACCTCGGGACAGGGAATGGCTACACCTTC.

In this sample, this clone turned up a few times. This chain links TRBV5-4 with TRBJ2-2; maybe TRBD1 (6 bases). From germline, CDR1 is SGHNT and CDR2 YYREEE (reference sequence). V was pared by 1 base and J by 7 bases, with 11 bases between. The CDR3 runs 14 residues. The DNA of the CDR3 is TGTGCCAGCAGCTTGAGAGGGGGTGTCGGGGAGCTGTTTTTT. Protein product: CASSLRGGVGELFF. The full variable domain, completed using reference TRBV5-4 and TRBJ2-2, is ETGVTQSPTHLIKTRGQQVTLRCSSQSGHNTVSWYQQALGQGPQFIFQYYREEENGRGNFPPRFSGLQFPNYSSELNVNALELDDSALYLCASSLRGGVGELFFGEGSRLTVL.

This clone has only a few counts. This rearrangement joins TRBV19 to TRBJ1-5, with unresolved D. The CDR3 runs 14 residues. V was shortened by 3 bases and J by 3 bases, with 9 bases between the two germline ends. CDR1 is LNHDA, CDR2 SQIVND, per germline (reference sequence). The chain's CDR3 is CASSIEGANQPQHF. CDR3 coding DNA: TGTGCCAGTAGTATTGAGGGTGCCAATCAGCCCCAGCATTTT.

This clone came up a few times. The chain joins TRBV2 to TRBJ2-7; D gene unclear. Germline V gene sequence: CDR1 SNHLY, CDR2 FYNNEI. The CDR3 contains 12 residues. Trimming pared 2 bases from V and 7 bases from J, leaving 9 bases between. The CDR3 DNA sequence: TGTGCCAGCAGTGAACCCCGCCGGGAGCAGTACTTC. This codes for CASSEPRREQYF. Combining the CDR3 with reference TRBV2 and TRBJ2-7 gives the whole variable domain EPEVTQTPSHQVTQMGQEVILRCVPISNHLYFYWYRQILGQKVEFLVSFYNNEISEKSEIFDDQFSVERPDGSNFTLKIRSTKLEDSAMYFCASSEPRREQYFGPGTRLTVT.

The table lists this clone with a few counts. The chain recombines TRBV5-5 with TRBJ1-1, with D hard to call. Trimming shortened V by 0 bases and J by 2 bases, and 8 bases separated the two germline ends. Germline loops: CDR1 SGHKS, CDR2 YYEKEE (reference sequence). The CDR3 spans 14 residues. CDR3 DNA: TGTGCCAGCAGCTTGGGGGCAGCTAACACTGAAGCTTTCTTT. Its protein is CASSLGAANTEAFF. Full variable domain (missing parts from reference TRBV5-5 and TRBJ1-1): DAGVTQSPTHLIKTRGQQVTLRCSPISGHKSVSWYQQVLGQGPQFIFQYYEKEERGRGNFPDRFSARQFPNYSSELNVNALLLGDSALYLCASSLGAANTEAFFGQGTRLTVV.

This clone showed up just a few times. The chain recombines TRBV5-1 with TRBJ2-1; 9 bases are a match to TRBD2. The CDR3 is 16 residues long. CDR1 and CDR2 (germline): SGHRS, YFSETQ. The J segment lost 7 bases and the V segment lost 0 bases, leaving 8 bases of the junction unmatched. The CDR3 nucleotides are TGCGCCAGCAGCTTGGGAGCGGGGGGCCAGGGGAATGAGCAGTTCTTC. This codes for CASSLGAGGQGNEQFF.

This clone showed up just a few times. The rearrangement joins TRBV27 to TRBJ1-2; 7 bases are shared with TRBD1. The trim removed 5 bases at V and 1 base at J, leaving 7 bases unmatched. The CDR3 sequence is 15 residues long. The germline V gene encodes CDR1 MNHEY and CDR2 SMNVEV (reference sequence). The CDR3 region is CASSPRGQRNYGYTF. The CDR3 region has the DNA TGTGCCAGCAGTCCGAGGGGACAGCGTAACTATGGCTACACCTTC.

CDR3 DNA sequence: TGCGCCAGCAGCGGAAGGGACAATTATTCCTACGAGCAGTACTTC. As protein: CASSGRDNYSYEQYF. The chain links TRBV5-1 to TRBJ2-7, with D possibly being TRBD1 (6 bases). The V gene's germline CDR1 is SGHRS and CDR2 YFSETQ. CDR3 length: 15 amino acids. Trimming took off 4 bases at V and 1 base at J, with 15 bases between the two ends.

This clone was seen more than once but under ten times. The rearrangement joins TRBV2 to TRBJ2-3; 16 bases fit TRBD2. Germline CDR1 and CDR2: SNHLY and FYNNEI. The CDR3 runs 17 residues. Unmatched junction bases numbered 7, after V lost 4 bases and J lost 6 bases. Here the CDR3 DNA reads TGTGCCAGCAGTGGGACCGGGACTAGCGGGGGGGAGGATACGCAGTATTTT. Amino acid sequence: CASSGTGTSGGEDTQYF. The full variable domain, in which reference TRBV2 and TRBJ2-3 provide the parts outside the CDR3, is EPEVTQTPSHQVTQMGQEVILRCVPISNHLYFYWYRQILGQKVEFLVSFYNNEISEKSEIFDDQFSVERPDGSNFTLKIRSTKLEDSAMYFCASSGTGTSGGEDTQYFGPGTRLTVL.

This clone was counted a few times. The V and J genes are TRBV6-5 and TRBJ2-5; 8 nucleotides match TRBD2. The CDR3 contains 16 residues. Trimming removed 0 bases from V and 5 bases from J; junction bases left unmatched: 8. Per the germline V gene, CDR1 is MNHEY and CDR2 is SVGAGI. CDR3 nucleotide sequence: TGTGCCAGCAGTTACTCTAGCGGGGCGCCTCTGGAGACCCAGTACTTC. The encoded protein is CASSYSSGAPLETQYF.

The chain carries TRBV15 and TRBJ2-3; 9 bases fit TRBD2. This CDR3 region has 16 residues. CDR1 and CDR2 from the germline V gene are LNHNV and YYDKDF (reference sequence). Losses at the gene ends were 2 bases for V and 3 bases for J; bases not matched to a gene: 6. CDR3 loop: CATSRSRLAGTDTQYF. The CDR3 region has the DNA TGTGCCACCAGCAGATCGAGGCTAGCGGGGACAGATACGCAGTATTTT.